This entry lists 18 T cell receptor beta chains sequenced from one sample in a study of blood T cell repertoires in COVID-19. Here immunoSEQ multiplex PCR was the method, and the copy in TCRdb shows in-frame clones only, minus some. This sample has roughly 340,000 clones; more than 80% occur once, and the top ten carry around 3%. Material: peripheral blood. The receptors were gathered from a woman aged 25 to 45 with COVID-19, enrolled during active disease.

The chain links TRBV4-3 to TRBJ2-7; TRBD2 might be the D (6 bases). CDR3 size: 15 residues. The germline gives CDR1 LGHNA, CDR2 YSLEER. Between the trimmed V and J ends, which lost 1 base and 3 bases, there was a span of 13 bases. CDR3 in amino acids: CASSQGRSGGYEQYF. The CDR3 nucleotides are TGCGCCAGCAGCCAAGGAAGGTCCGGGGGCTACGAGCAGTACTTC.

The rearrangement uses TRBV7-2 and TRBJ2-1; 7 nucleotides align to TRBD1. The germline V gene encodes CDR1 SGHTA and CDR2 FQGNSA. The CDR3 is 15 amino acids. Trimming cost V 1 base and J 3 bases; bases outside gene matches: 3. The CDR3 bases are TGTGCCAGCAGCTTAGGACAGGGTCTCTACAATGAGCAGTTCTTC. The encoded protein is CASSLGQGLYNEQFF.

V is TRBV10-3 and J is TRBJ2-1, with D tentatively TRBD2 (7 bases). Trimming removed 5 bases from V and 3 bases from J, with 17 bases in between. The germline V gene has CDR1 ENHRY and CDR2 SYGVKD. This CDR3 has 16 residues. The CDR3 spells CAISLQGAGYYNEQFF. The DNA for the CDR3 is TGTGCCATCAGTTTACAGGGAGCGGGGTACTACAATGAGCAGTTCTTC.

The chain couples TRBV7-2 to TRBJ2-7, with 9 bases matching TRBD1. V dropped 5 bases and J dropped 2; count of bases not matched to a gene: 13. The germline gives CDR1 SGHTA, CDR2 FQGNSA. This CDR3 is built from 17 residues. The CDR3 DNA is TGTGCCAGCAGCCCTAGATCTGGGACAGGGATCCCCTACGAGCAGTACGTC. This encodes CASSPRSGTGIPYEQYV.

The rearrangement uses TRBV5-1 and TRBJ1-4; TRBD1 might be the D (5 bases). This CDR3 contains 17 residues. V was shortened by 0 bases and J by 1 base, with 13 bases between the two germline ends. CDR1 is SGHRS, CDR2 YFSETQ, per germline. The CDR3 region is CASSLGWRGLTNEKLFF. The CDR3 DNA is TGCGCCAGCAGCTTGGGCTGGCGGGGCCTAACTAATGAAAAACTGTTTTTT. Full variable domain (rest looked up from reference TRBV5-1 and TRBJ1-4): KAGVTQTPRYLIKTRGQQVTLSCSPISGHRSVSWYQQTPGQGLQFLFEYFSETQRNKGNFPGRFSGRQFSNSRSEMNVSTLELGDSALYLCASSLGWRGLTNEKLFFGSGTQLSVL.

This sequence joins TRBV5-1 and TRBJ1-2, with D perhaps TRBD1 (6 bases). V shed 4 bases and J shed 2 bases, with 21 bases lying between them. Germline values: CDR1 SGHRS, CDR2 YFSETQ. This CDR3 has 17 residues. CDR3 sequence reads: CASSPGFYRVENYGYTF. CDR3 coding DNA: TGCGCCAGCAGCCCTGGATTTTACAGGGTTGAGAACTATGGCTACACCTTC.

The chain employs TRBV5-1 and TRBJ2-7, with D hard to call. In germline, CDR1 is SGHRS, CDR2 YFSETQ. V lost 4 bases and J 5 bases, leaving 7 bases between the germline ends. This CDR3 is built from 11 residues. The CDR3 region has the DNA TGCGCCAGCAGCCTTGCGAACGAGCAGTACTTC. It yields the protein CASSLANEQYF.

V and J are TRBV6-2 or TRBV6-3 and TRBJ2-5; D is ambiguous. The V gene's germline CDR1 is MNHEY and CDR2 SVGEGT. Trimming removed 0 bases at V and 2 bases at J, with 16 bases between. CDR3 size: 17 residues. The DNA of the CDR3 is TGTGCCAGCAGTTACTCCCGACTTGGTATGCGACAAGAGACCCAGTACTTC. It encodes CASSYSRLGMRQETQYF.

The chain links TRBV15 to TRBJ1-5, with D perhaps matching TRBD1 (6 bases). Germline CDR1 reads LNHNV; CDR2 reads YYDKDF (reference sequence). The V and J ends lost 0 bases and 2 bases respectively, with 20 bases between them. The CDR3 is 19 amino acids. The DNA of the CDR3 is TGTGCCACCAGCAGAGATCGATCGTTAGGGGCAGGGGGCAATCAGCCCCAGCATTTT. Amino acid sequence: CATSRDRSLGAGGNQPQHF.

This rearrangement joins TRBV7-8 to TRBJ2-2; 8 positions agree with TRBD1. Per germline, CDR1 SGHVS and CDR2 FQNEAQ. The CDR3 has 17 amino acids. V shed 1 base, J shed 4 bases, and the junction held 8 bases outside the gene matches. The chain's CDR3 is CASSLGLWTGTTGELFF. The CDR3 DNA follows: TGTGCCAGCAGCTTAGGGCTTTGGACAGGGACCACCGGGGAGCTGTTTTTT. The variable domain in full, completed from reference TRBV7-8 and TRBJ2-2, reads GAGVSQSPRYKVAKRGQDVALRCDPISGHVSLFWYQQALGQGPEFLTYFQNEAQLDKSGLPSDRFFAERPEGSVSTLKIQRTQQEDSAVYLCASSLGLWTGTTGELFFGEGSRLTVL.

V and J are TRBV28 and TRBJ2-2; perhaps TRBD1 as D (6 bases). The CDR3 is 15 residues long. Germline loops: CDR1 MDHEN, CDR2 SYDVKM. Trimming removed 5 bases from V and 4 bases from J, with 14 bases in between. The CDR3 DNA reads TGTGCCAGCAGTCAAAACAGGGCGGGCACCGGGGAGCTGTTTTTT. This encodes CASSQNRAGTGELFF. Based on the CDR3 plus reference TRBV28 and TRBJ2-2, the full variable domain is DVKVTQSSRYLVKRTGEKVFLECVQDMDHENMFWYRQDPGLGLRLIYFSYDVKMKEKGDIPEGYSVSREKKERFSLILESASTNQTSMYLCASSQNRAGTGELFFGEGSRLTVL.

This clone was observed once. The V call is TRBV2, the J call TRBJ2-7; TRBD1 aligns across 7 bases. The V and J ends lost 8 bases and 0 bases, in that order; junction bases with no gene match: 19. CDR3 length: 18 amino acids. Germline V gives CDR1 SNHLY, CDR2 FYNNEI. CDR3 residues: CASSPTLGRQGSSYEQYF. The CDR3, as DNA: TGTGCCAGCTCCCCTACCCTGGGTAGACAGGGCAGCTCCTACGAGCAGTACTTC.

The CDR3 nucleotides read TGCGCCAGCAGCCGTACAGGGGCCACCGGGGAGCTGTTTTTT. Encoded protein: CASSRTGATGELFF. V gene TRBV5-1 combines with J gene TRBJ2-2; 7 nucleotides match TRBD1. Trimming removed 4 bases from V and 4 bases from J; junction bases left unmatched: 4. Germline V CDR1 and CDR2: SGHRS, YFSETQ. This CDR3 spans 14 amino acids.

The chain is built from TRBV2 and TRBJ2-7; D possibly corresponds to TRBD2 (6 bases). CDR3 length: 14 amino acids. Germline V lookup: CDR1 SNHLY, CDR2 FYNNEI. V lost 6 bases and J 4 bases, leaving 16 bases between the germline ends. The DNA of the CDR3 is TGTGCCAGCAGAGGTGCGGGGACGGGGTACGAGCAGTACTTC. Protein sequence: CASRGAGTGYEQYF. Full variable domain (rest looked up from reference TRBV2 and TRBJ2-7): EPEVTQTPSHQVTQMGQEVILRCVPISNHLYFYWYRQILGQKVEFLVSFYNNEISEKSEIFDDQFSVERPDGSNFTLKIRSTKLEDSAMYFCASRGAGTGYEQYFGPGTRLTVT.

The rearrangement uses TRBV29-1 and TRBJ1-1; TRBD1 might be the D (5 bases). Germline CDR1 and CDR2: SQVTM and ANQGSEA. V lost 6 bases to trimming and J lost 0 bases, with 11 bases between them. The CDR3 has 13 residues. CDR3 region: CSVQRGMNTEAFF. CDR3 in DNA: TGCAGCGTCCAAAGGGGCATGAACACTGAAGCTTTCTTT.

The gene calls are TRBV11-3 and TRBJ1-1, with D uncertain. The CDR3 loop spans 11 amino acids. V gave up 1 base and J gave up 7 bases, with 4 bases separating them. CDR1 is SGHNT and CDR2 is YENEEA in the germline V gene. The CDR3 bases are TGTGCCAGCAGCTTAGCCAGTGAAGCTTTCTTT. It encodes CASSLASEAFF.

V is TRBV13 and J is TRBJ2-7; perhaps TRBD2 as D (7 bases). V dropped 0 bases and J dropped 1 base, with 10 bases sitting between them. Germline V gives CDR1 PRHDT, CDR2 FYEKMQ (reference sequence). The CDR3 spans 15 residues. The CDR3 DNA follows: TGTGCCAGCAGCTTAGGAAGCGGGACATCCTACGAGCAGTACGTC. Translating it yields CASSLGSGTSYEQYV.

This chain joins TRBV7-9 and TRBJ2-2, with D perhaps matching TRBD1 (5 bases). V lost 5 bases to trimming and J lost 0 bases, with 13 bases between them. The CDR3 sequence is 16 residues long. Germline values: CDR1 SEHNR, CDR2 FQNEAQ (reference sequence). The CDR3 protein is CASSPRTPANTGELFF. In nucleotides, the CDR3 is TGTGCCAGCAGCCCCCGGACACCAGCGAACACCGGGGAGCTGTTTTTT.